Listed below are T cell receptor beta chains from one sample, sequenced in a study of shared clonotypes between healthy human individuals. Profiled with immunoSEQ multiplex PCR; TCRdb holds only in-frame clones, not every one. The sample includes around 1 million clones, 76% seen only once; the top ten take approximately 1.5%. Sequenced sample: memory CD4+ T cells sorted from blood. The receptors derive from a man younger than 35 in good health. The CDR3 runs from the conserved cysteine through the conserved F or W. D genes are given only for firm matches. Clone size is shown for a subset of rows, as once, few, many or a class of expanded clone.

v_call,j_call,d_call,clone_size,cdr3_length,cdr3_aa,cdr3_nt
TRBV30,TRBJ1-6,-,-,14,CAWSVEGKSSPLHF,TGTGCCTGGAGTGTCGAGGGGAAAAGTTCACCCCTCCACTTT
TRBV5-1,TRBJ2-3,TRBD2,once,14,CASSDSSGGGTQYF,TGCGCCAGCAGCGACTCTAGCGGCGGCGGTACGCAGTATTTT
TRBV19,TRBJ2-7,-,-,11,CATSAGYEQYF,TGTGCCACCTCGGCGGGGTACGAGCAGTACTTC
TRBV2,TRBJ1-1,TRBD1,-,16,CASSDGGGQQNTEAFF,TGTGCCAGCAGTGATGGAGGGGGACAGCAAAACACTGAAGCTTTCTTT
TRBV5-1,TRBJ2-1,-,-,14,CASSLEGRGNEQFF,TGCGCCAGCAGCTTGGAGGGGCGGGGCAATGAGCAGTTCTTC
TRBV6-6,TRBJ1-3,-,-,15,CASTLMDGSGNTIYF,TGTGCCAGCACCCTCATGGACGGCTCTGGAAACACCATATATTTT
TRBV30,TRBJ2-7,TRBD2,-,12,CAWSVGGYEQYF,TGTGCCTGGAGTGTGGGGGGGTACGAGCAGTACTTC
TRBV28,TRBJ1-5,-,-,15,CASRPNPGSNQPQHF,TGTGCCAGCAGACCGAACCCAGGAAGCAATCAGCCCCAGCATTTT
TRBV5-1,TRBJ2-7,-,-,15,CASSFRADPYYEQYF,TGCGCCAGCAGCTTTCGAGCGGACCCTTACTACGAGCAGTACTTC
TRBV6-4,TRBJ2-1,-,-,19,CASHVKESERKYTYNEQFF,TGTGCCAGCCACGTAAAAGAGTCCGAGCGGAAATATACCTACAATGAGCAGTTCTTC
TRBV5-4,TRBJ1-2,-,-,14,CASSFGGSNYGYTF,TGTGCCAGCAGCTTTGGCGGTTCTAACTATGGCTACACCTTC
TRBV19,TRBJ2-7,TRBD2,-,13,CASSGTSGSKQYF,TGTGCCAGTAGCGGGACTAGCGGGAGTAAGCAGTACTTC
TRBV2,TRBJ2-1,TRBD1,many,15,CASSVDRVIYNEQFF,TGTGCCAGCAGCGTGGACAGGGTCATCTACAATGAGCAGTTCTTC
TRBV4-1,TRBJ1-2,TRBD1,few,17,CASSQDAIRDRSYGYTF,TGCGCCAGCAGCCAAGATGCCATAAGGGACAGAAGCTATGGCTACACCTTC
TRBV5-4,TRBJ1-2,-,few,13,CASSVYGQNGYTF,TGTGCCAGCAGCGTATATGGACAGAATGGCTACACCTTC
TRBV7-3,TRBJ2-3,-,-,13,CASSSLSTDTQYF,TGTGCCAGCAGCTCTCTAAGCACAGATACGCAGTATTTT
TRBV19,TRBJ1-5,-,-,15,CASSIAGAGNQPQHF,TGTGCCAGTAGTATAGCAGGGGCTGGGAATCAGCCCCAGCATTTT
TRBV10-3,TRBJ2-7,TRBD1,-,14,CAISESTGTYEQYF,TGTGCCATCAGTGAGTCGACAGGGACCTACGAGCAGTACTTC
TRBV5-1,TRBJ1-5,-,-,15,CASSLGDSSNQPQHF,TGCGCCAGCAGCTTAGGCGACAGCTCCAATCAGCCCCAGCATTTT
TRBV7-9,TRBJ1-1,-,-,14,CASSLTAGNTEAFF,TGTGCCAGCAGCTTAACGGCCGGGAACACTGAAGCTTTCTTT
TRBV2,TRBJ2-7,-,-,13,CASFLSGPYEQYF,TGTGCCAGCTTTCTATCGGGCCCCTACGAGCAGTACTTC
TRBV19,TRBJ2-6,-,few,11,CASGVANVLTF,TGTGCCAGTGGGGTCGCCAACGTCCTGACTTTC
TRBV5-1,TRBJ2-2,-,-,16,CASSLGHSSNTGELFF,TGCGCCAGCAGCTTGGGCCACTCCTCGAACACCGGGGAGCTGTTTTTT
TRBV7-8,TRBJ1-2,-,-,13,CASSPDGSYGYTF,TGTGCCAGCAGCCCGGATGGGAGCTATGGCTACACCTTC
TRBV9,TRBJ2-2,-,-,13,CASSVTYTGELFF,TGTGCCAGCAGCGTAACCTACACCGGGGAGCTGTTTTTT
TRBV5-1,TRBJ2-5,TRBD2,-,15,CASSVTSGTEETQYF,TGCGCCAGCAGCGTCACTAGCGGGACCGAAGAGACCCAGTACTTC
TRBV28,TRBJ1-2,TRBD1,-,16,CASSPAGTAQLSGYTF,TGTGCCAGCAGCCCGGCCGGGACAGCCCAACTATCTGGCTACACCTTC
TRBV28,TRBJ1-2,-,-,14,CASSNLGTDYGYTF,TGTGCCAGCAGTAACCTCGGGACCGACTATGGCTACACCTTC
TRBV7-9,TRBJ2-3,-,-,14,CASSSTYSTDTQYF,TGTGCCAGCAGCTCGACCTATAGCACAGATACGCAGTATTTT
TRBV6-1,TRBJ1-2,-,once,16,CASSEVLGDNLYGYTF,TGTGCCAGCAGTGAAGTGTTAGGGGACAACCTCTATGGCTACACCTTC
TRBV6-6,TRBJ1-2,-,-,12,CASSYIQHGYTF,TGTGCCAGCAGTTACATACAGCATGGCTACACCTTC
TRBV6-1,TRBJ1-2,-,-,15,CASRGGVEINHGYTF,TGTGCCAGCAGGGGGGGTGTGGAGATTAATCATGGCTACACCTTC
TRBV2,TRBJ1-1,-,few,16,CASSRNKGDGDTEAFF,TGTGCCAGCAGCCGGAACAAGGGGGACGGGGACACTGAAGCTTTCTTT
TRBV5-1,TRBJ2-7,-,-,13,CASSRGHSYEQYF,TGCGCCAGCAGCCGGGGGCACTCCTACGAGCAGTACTTC
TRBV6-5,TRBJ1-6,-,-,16,CASSYSGATYNSPLHF,TGTGCCAGCAGTTACTCGGGGGCGACCTATAATTCACCCCTCCACTTT
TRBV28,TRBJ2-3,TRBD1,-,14,CASRGTGSTDTQYF,TGTGCCAGCAGGGGGACAGGGTCCACAGATACGCAGTATTTT
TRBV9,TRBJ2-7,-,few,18,CASSVDETGQGRSYEQYF,TGTGCCAGCAGCGTAGATGAGACGGGTCAGGGCCGCTCCTACGAGCAGTACTTC